Reported below is one T cell receptor beta chain. The antigen is not known. The data stem from a study of cytomegalovirus exposure and HLA in healthy donors. The repertoire was sequenced with immunoSEQ multiplex PCR; TCRdb's copy has only in-frame clones and lacks some. In the table there are about 240,000 clones, around 86% of which are singletons. Overall study findings and caveats: The study listed some 160 cytomegalovirus-associated TCR beta chains.

The germline V gene encodes CDR1 MGHRA and CDR2 YSYEKL. V was shortened by 4 bases and J by 6 bases, with 10 bases between the two germline ends. The CDR3 runs 13 residues. The chain has TRBV4-1 and TRBJ2-1; D not resolved. Sequencing was carried out using PBMCs. The TCR sequence derives from a woman in her twenties or thirties in good health and CMV-seropositive. The CDR3 DNA follows: TGCGCCAGCAGCCCACTACTCGGCAATGAGCAGTTCTTC. Residues: CASSPLLGNEQFF.